The clone carrying this T cell receptor beta chain has more than one count but fewer than ten. What it recognizes is unknown. Germline-derived CDR1 and CDR2 are SGHTS and YDEGEE. The germline V and J ends were trimmed by 4 bases and 0 bases, with 11 bases remaining between them. The CDR3 is 15 residues long. This sample was taken from a study of T cell repertoires in cytomegalovirus infection. Across the whole study: As its CMV epitopes, the study selected recently identified HLA-C-restricted and well-studied HLA-B-restricted targets. In public TCR beta signatures, there were indications of both CMV infection and matching HLA type.

TCRdb reanalysed the reads using MiXCR and keeps one entry per CDR3 protein. The sample consists of 700,000 to 950,000 distinct CDR3 sequences, 32% of them appearing once. Study-level points and caveats: Of the TCR beta families, the public ones yielded a cumulative frequency that identified carriers of CMV plus the relevant HLA. Predominance within the ex vivo response was attributable to HLA-C-restricted CMV-specific TCR beta clonotypes.

The sequence derives from a human donor in good health (CMV status not recorded). Some clones in this sample may be carry-over from other donors' samples. The material sequenced was cultured CD8+ T cells from PBMCs, taken from culture after CMV antigen stimulation. The chain joins TRBV5-8 to TRBJ1-5; D is unresolved. The CDR3 nucleotides read TGTGCCAGCAGCGTGGACGGGAGTAGCAATCAGCCCCAGCATTTT. It codes for CASSVDGSSNQPQHF.